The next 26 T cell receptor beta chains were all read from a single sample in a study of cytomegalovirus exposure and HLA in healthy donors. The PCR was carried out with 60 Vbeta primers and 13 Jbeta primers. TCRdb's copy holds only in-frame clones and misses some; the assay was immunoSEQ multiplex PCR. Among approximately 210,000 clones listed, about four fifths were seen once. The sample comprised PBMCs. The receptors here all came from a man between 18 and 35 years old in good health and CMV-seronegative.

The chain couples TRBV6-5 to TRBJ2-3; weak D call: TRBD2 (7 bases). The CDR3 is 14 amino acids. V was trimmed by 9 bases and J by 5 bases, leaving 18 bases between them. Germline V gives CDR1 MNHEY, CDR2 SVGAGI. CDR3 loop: CASCTGGRGDTQYF. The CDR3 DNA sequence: TGTGCCAGTTGCACGGGGGGCCGGGGAGATACGCAGTATTTT.

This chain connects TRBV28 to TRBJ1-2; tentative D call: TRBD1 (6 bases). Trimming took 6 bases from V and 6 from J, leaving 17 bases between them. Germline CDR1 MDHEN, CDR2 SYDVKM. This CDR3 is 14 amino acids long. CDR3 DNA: TGTGCCAGCAGGCAGGGACAATACTTGGATGGCTACACCTTC. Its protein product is CASRQGQYLDGYTF.

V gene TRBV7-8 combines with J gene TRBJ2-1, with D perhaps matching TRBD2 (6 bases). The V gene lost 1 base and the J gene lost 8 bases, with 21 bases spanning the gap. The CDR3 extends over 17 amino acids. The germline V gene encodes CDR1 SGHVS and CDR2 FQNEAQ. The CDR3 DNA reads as TGTGCCAGCAGCTTAGGTCTTGGAGGGAACCACATCGATGAGCAGTTCTTC. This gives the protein CASSLGLGGNHIDEQFF. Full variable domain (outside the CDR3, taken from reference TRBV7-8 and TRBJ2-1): GAGVSQSPRYKVAKRGQDVALRCDPISGHVSLFWYQQALGQGPEFLTYFQNEAQLDKSGLPSDRFFAERPEGSVSTLKIQRTQQEDSAVYLCASSLGLGGNHIDEQFFGPGTRLTVL.

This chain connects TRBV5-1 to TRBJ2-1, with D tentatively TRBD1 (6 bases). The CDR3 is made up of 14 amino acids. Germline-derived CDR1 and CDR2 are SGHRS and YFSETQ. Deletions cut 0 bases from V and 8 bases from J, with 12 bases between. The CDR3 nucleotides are TGCGCCAGCAGCTTGGTTGTCAGGGGCGATGAGCAGTTCTTC. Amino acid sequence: CASSLVVRGDEQFF.

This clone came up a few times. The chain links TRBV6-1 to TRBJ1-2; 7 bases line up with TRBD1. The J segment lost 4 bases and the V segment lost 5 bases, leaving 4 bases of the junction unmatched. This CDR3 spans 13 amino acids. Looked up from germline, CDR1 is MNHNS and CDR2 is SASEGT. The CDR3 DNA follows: TGTGCCAGCAGTCCAACAGGGGCCTATGGCTACACCTTC. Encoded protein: CASSPTGAYGYTF.

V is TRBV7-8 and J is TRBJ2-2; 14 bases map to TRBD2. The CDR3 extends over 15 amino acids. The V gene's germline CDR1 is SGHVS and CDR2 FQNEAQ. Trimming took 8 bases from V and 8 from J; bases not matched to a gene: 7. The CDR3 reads CASGAGTSGRGELFF. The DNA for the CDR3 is TGTGCCAGCGGGGCCGGGACTAGCGGGAGAGGGGAGCTGTTTTTT.

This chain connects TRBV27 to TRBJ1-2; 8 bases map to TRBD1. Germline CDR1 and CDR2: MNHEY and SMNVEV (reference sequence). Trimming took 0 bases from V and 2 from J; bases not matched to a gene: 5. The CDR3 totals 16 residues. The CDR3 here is CASSLSRTGLNYGYTF. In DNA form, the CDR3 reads TGTGCCAGCAGTTTATCTCGGACAGGGCTAAACTATGGCTACACCTTC.

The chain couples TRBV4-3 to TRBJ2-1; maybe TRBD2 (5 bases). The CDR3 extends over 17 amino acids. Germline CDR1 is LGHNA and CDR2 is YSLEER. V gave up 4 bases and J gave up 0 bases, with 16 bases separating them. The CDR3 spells CASSLSSWSDSYNEQFF. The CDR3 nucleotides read TGCGCCAGCAGCCTCTCTAGCTGGTCGGACTCCTACAATGAGCAGTTCTTC.

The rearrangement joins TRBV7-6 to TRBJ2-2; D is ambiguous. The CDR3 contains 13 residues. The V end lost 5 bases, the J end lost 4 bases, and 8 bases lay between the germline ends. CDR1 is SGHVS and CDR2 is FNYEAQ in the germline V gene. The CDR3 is CASSPRVTGELFF. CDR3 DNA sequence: TGTGCCAGCAGCCCCCGAGTCACCGGGGAGCTGTTTTTT.

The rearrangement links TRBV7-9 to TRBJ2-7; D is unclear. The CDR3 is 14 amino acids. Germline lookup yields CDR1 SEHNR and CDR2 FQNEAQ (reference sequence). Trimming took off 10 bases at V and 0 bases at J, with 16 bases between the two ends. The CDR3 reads CAIREETASYEQYF. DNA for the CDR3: TGTGCCATCCGAGAGGAAACGGCCTCCTACGAGCAGTACTTC.

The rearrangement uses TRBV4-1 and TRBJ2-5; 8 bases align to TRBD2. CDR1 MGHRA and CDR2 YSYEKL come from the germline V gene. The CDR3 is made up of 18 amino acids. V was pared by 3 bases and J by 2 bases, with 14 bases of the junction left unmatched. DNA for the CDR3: TGCGCCAGCAGCCACCCCCGGCGCGGGGGGCGAGGTCAAGAGACCCAGTACTTC. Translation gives CASSHPRRGGRGQETQYF.

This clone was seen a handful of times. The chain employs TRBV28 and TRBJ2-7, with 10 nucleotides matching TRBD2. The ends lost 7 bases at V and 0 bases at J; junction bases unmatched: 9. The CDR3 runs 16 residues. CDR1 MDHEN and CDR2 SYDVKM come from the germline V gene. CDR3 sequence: CASISSGSSSSYEQYF. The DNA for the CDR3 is TGTGCCAGCATATCTAGCGGGAGCTCCAGCTCCTACGAGCAGTACTTC. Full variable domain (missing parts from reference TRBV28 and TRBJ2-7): DVKVTQSSRYLVKRTGEKVFLECVQDMDHENMFWYRQDPGLGLRLIYFSYDVKMKEKGDIPEGYSVSREKKERFSLILESASTNQTSMYLCASISSGSSSSYEQYFGPGTRLTVT.

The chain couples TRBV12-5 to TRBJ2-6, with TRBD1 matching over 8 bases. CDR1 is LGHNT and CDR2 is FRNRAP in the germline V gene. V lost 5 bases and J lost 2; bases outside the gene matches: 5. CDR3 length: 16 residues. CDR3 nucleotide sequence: TGTGCTAGTGGTCGACAGGGGCTAGCTGGGGCCAACGTCCTGACTTTC. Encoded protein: CASGRQGLAGANVLTF.

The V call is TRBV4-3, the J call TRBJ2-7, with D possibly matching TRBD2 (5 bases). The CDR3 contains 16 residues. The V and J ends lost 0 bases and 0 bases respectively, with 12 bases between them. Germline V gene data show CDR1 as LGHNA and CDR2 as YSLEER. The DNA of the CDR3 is TGCGCCAGCAGCCAAGAGGAGGCGGTAAACTCCTACGAGCAGTACTTC. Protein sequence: CASSQEEAVNSYEQYF.

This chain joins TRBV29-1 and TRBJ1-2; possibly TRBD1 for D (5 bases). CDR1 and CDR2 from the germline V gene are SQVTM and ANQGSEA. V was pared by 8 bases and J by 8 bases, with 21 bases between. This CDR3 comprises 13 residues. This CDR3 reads CSTLRQGIRGYTF. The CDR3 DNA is TGCAGCACCCTCCGTCAGGGAATTCGGGGCTACACCTTC.

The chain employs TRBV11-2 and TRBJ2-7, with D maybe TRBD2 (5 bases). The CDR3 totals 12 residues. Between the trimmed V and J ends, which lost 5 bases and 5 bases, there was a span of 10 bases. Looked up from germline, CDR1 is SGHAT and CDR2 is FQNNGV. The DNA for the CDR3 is TGTGCCAGCAGCCCAGAGGGCCACGAGCAGTACTTC. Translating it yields CASSPEGHEQYF.

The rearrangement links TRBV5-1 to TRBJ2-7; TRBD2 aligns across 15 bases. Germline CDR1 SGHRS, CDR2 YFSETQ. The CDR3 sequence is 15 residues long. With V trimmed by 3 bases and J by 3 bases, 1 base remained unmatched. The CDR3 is CASSWTSGGVYEQYF. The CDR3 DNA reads TGCGCCAGCAGCTGGACTAGCGGGGGGGTCTACGAGCAGTACTTC.

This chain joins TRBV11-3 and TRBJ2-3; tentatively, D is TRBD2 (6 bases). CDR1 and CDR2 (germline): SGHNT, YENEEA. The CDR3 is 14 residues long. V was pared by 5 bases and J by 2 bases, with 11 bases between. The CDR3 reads CASSLGGPTDTQYF. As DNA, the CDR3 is TGTGCCAGCAGCCTGGGAGGCCCCACAGATACGCAGTATTTT.

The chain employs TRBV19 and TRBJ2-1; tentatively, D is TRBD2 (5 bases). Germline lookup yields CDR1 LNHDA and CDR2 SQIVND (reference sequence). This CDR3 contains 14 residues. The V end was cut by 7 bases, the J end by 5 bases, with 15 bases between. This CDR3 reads CASKGGRSNNEQFF. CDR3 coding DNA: TGTGCCAGTAAAGGAGGCAGGTCTAACAATGAGCAGTTCTTC. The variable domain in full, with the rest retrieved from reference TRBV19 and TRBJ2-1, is DGGITQSPKYLFRKEGQNVTLSCEQNLNHDAMYWYRQDPGQGLRLIYYSQIVNDFQKGDIAEGYSVSREKKESFPLTVTSAQKNPTAFYLCASKGGRSNNEQFFGPGTRLTVL.

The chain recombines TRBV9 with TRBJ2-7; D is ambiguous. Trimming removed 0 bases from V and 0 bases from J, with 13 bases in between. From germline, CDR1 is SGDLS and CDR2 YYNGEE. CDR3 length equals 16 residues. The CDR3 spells CASSVGPFTNSYEQYF. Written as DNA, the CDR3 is TGTGCCAGCAGCGTAGGCCCCTTTACAAACTCCTACGAGCAGTACTTC.

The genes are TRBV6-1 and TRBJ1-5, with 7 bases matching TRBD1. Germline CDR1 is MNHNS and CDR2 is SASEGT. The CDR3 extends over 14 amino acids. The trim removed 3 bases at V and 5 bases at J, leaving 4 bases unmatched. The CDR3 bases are TGTGCCAGCAGTGACCGGGACAGTTATCAGCCCCAGCATTTT. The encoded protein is CASSDRDSYQPQHF.

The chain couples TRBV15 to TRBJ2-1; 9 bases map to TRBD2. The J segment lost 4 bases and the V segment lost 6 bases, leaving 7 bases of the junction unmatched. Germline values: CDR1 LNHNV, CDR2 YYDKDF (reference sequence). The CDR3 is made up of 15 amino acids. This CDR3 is CATRPGLAQYNEQFF. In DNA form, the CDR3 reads TGTGCCACCAGACCGGGACTAGCACAATACAATGAGCAGTTCTTC.

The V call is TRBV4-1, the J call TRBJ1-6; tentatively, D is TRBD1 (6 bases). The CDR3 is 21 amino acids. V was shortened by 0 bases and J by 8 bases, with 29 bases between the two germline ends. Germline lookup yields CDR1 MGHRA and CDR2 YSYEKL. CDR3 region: CASSQDRPREGVPAYDSPLHF. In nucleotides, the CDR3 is TGCGCCAGCAGCCAAGATCGCCCGAGGGAGGGGGTCCCTGCATATGATTCACCCCTCCACTTT.

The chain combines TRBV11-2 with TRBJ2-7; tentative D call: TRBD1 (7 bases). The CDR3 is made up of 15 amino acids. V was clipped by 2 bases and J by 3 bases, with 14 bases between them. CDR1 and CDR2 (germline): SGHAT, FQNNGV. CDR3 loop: CASSLNPGGNYEQYF. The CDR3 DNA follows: TGTGCCAGCAGCTTAAATCCAGGGGGGAACTACGAGCAGTACTTC. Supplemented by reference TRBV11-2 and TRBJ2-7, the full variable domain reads EAGVAQSPRYKIIEKRQSVAFWCNPISGHATLYWYQQILGQGPKLLIQFQNNGVVDDSQLPKDRFSAERLKGVDSTLKIQPAKLEDSAVYLCASSLNPGGNYEQYFGPGTRLTVT.

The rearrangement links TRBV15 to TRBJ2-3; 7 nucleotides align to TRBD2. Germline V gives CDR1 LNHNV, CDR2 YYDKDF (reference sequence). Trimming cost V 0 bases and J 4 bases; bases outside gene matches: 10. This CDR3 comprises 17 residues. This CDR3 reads CATSRDWGGSRSDTQYF. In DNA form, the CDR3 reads TGTGCCACCAGCAGAGATTGGGGGGGTAGTCGTTCAGATACGCAGTATTTT.

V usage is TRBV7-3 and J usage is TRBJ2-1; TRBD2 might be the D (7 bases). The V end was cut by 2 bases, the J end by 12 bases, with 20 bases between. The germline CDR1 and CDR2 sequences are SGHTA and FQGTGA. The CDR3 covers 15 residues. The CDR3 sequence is CASSLGLAGQGGQFF. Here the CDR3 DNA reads TGTGCCAGCAGCTTAGGATTAGCGGGTCAAGGGGGGCAGTTCTTC.